The clone carrying this T cell receptor (beta chain) was seen more than once but under ten times. Antigen specificity is unknown. The CDR3 length is 14 residues. CDR1 SEHNR and CDR2 FQNEAQ come from the germline V gene (reference sequence). The ends lost 10 bases at V and 6 bases at J; junction bases unmatched: 11. This entry belongs to a study of beta chain features in type 1 diabetes. As every portion of the isolated RNA was reverse transcribed, the sequencing read expressed TCRB transcripts. Profiling relied on immunoSEQ multiplex PCR, and the TCRdb table lists in-frame clones only, not all of them. The table lists approximately 250,000 clones, about 10% of them singletons. Study outcomes and limitations: TCRB repertoires of naive, central memory and Treg cells appeared more similar among patients than among healthy donors.

The sample comprised naive CD4+ T cells from blood. This chain joins TRBV7-9 and TRBJ1-5; TRBD1 agrees at 8 bases. The sequence was obtained from a woman in her late teens or twenties in good health. The CDR3 region is CATSDRGSFQPQHF. CDR3 bases: TGTGCCACGTCAGACAGGGGATCTTTTCAGCCCCAGCATTTT.